A selection of T cell receptor beta chains follows, all from one sample in a study of OX40 agonist ivuxolimab in advanced cancers. Profiling relied on immunoSEQ multiplex PCR, and the TCRdb table lists in-frame clones only, not all of them. The sample includes 55,000 to 65,000 clones, 87% of them seen just once. Specimen: CD4+ or CD8+ T cells sorted from blood, collected in a trial of the OX40 agonist ivuxolimab. The receptors derive from an adult with an advanced solid tumor such as melanoma, head and neck, liver or kidney cancer. CDR3s include the opening cysteine and the closing phenylalanine or tryptophan. A D gene is named only where the DNA matches it firmly. Part of the rows lack a size; the others show once, few, many or a class for expanded clones.

V	length	J	D	size	CDR3	DNA
TRBV19	15	TRBJ1-5	TRBD1	-	CASSIIDRGRQPQHF	TGTGCCAGTAGTATAATAGACAGGGGGCGTCAGCCCCAGCATTTT
TRBV7-2	15	TRBJ2-5	-	-	CASSRNTGLIETQYF	TGTGCCAGCAGCCGGAACACAGGGTTAATCGAGACCCAGTACTTC
TRBV7-2	15	TRBJ2-3	TRBD2	-	CASSTPAGNTDTQYF	TGTGCCAGCAGCACCCCAGCGGGGAACACAGATACGCAGTATTTT
TRBV10-3	13	TRBJ1-2	-	few	CAISAGKNYGYTF	TGTGCCATCAGTGCCGGGAAGAACTATGGCTACACCTTC
TRBV6-6	15	TRBJ2-3	-	-	CASSYGVGRTDTQYF	TGTGCCAGCAGTTACGGGGTTGGCCGCACAGATACGCAGTATTTT
TRBV5-4	15	TRBJ2-3	TRBD2	-	CASSLTSGATDTQYF	TGTGCCAGCAGCTTAACTAGCGGGGCCACAGATACGCAGTATTTT
TRBV30	13	TRBJ1-6	-	-	CAWTEGSHSPLHF	TGTGCCTGGACGGAGGGTTCCCATTCACCCCTCCACTTT
TRBV5-1	17	TRBJ2-5	TRBD2	-	CASSSFPRTSGEETQYF	TGCGCCAGCAGCTCGTTCCCCCGGACTAGCGGGGAAGAGACCCAGTACTTC
TRBV10-1	16	TRBJ2-1	-	-	CASSNNSRGTYNEQFF	TGCGCCAGCAGTAATAATTCGAGGGGTACCTACAATGAGCAGTTCTTC
TRBV6-5	14	TRBJ1-5	-	-	CASSAAEGSQPQHF	TGTGCCAGCAGTGCGGCGGAGGGGAGTCAGCCCCAGCATTTT
TRBV6-1	11	TRBJ2-2	-	once	CASRADGELFF	TGTGCCAGCAGGGCCGACGGGGAGCTGTTTTTT
TRBV7-2	16	TRBJ2-3	TRBD2	-	CASSQRSGDPPDTQYF	TGTGCCAGCAGCCAACGCAGCGGGGACCCCCCGGATACGCAGTATTTT
TRBV19	13	TRBJ1-6	-	-	CASTDRTNSPLHF	TGTGCCAGCACGGACAGAACTAATTCACCCCTCCACTTT
TRBV5-4	14	TRBJ2-5	TRBD1	-	CASSLSGTGTTQYF	TGTGCCAGCAGCCTCTCCGGGACAGGGACGACCCAGTACTTC